One and the same sample provided the 14 T cell receptor beta chains below, sequenced in a study of shared clonotypes between healthy human individuals. The assay was immunoSEQ multiplex PCR, and TCRdb's table has in-frame clones only and misses some. The sample contains around 610,000 clones, 95% to 96% of which appear only once. The naive CD8 fraction comprised CD45RO-negative cells positively selected for CCR7 and excluded terminally differentiated effector memory CD45RA+ cells. Sequencing used naive CD8+ T cells sorted from blood. Every receptor here comes from a woman in her thirties in good health.

The rearrangement joins TRBV4-1 to TRBJ2-7, with TRBD1 matching 7 bases. Unmatched junction bases numbered 7, after V lost 5 bases and J lost 6 bases. The germline CDR1 and CDR2 sequences are MGHRA and YSYEKL. The CDR3 loop spans 13 amino acids. In DNA, the CDR3 is TGCGCCAGCAGCGGGACAGTTTCCACCGAGCAGTACTTC. Its translation is CASSGTVSTEQYF.

This chain joins TRBV2 and TRBJ2-5, with TRBD1 matching 9 bases. Near its end, the DNA agrees better with TRBJ2-7, so the J call may be wrong. Germline V gives CDR1 SNHLY, CDR2 FYNNEI. This CDR3 has 15 amino acids. CDR3 region: CASSSGTGLSYEQYF. In nucleotides, the CDR3 is TGTGCCAGCAGTTCCGGGACAGGGCTTTCGTACGAGCAGTACTTC.

The count of this clone is one. Other DNA variants within this sample encode the same CDR3. The CDR3 DNA is TGTGCCAGCAGCCCAGCGGGGGCCTACAATGAGCAGTTCTTC. It yields the protein CASSPAGAYNEQFF. The chain combines TRBV9 with TRBJ2-1; 8 bases are a match to TRBD2. J gave up 2 bases and V 4 bases, and 2 bases lay outside the gene matches. From germline, CDR1 is SGDLS and CDR2 YYNGEE. The CDR3 consists of 14 residues.

This clone was seen a handful of times. The V call is TRBV30, the J call TRBJ2-7, with TRBD2 matching 8 bases. This CDR3 has 14 amino acids. Germline V gives CDR1 GTSNPN, CDR2 SVGIG (reference sequence). V shed 3 bases and J 2 bases; nucleotides not matched to a gene: 6. CDR3 coding DNA: TGTGCCTGGAGCGAAATAGCGGGGCCCTACGAGCAGTACTTC. It is translated as CAWSEIAGPYEQYF.

The chain recombines TRBV30 with TRBJ2-7, with 10 bases matching TRBD2. Germline V gene data show CDR1 as GTSNPN and CDR2 as SVGIG (reference sequence). Trimming cost V 2 bases and J 6 bases; bases outside gene matches: 7. The CDR3 is made up of 14 amino acids. The CDR3 here is CAWSLVAGGAEQYF. The CDR3, as DNA: TGTGCCTGGAGTCTGGTAGCGGGAGGAGCCGAGCAGTACTTC.

The J gene is TRBJ1-1, the V gene TRBV25-1; D gene ambiguous. Germline lookup yields CDR1 MGHDK and CDR2 SYGVNS. V lost 6 bases, J lost 3 bases, and 11 bases lay in between. The CDR3 loop spans 13 amino acids. CDR3: CASSEARDTEAFF. The CDR3 coding sequence is TGTGCCAGCAGCGAAGCCAGAGACACTGAAGCTTTCTTT.

This clone was seen once. This rearrangement joins TRBV7-9 to TRBJ2-3; 7 bases fit TRBD2. The CDR3 loop spans 17 amino acids. The J segment lost 4 bases and the V segment lost 1 base, leaving 11 bases of the junction unmatched. CDR1 SEHNR and CDR2 FQNEAQ come from the germline V gene (reference sequence). CDR3 loop: CASSLGRDYLNSDTQYF. The CDR3 nucleotides read TGTGCCAGCAGCTTAGGGCGGGACTATTTAAACTCAGATACGCAGTATTTT.

This chain links TRBV5-6 with TRBJ2-3; D is tentatively TRBD1 or TRBD2 (5 bases each). CDR3 length equals 15 residues. V lost 0 bases, J lost 2 bases, and 10 bases lay in between. The V gene's germline CDR1 is SGHDT and CDR2 YYEEEE. As DNA, the CDR3 is TGTGCCAGCAGCTTGGTAGGGGACCCCACAGATACGCAGTATTTT. It is translated as CASSLVGDPTDTQYF.

This clone was found a few times. The same CDR3 is also encoded by other DNA sequences in this sample. J is TRBJ2-3 and V is TRBV11-2, with no clear D. V lost 1 base to trimming and J lost 4 bases, with 3 bases between them. The CDR3 extends over 12 amino acids. Germline CDR1 and CDR2: SGHAT and FQNNGV. CDR3 residues: CASSLVADTQYF. CDR3 DNA sequence: TGTGCCAGCAGCTTAGTCGCAGATACGCAGTATTTT. The full variable domain, completed using reference TRBV11-2 and TRBJ2-3, is EAGVAQSPRYKIIEKRQSVAFWCNPISGHATLYWYQQILGQGPKLLIQFQNNGVVDDSQLPKDRFSAERLKGVDSTLKIQPAKLEDSAVYLCASSLVADTQYFGPGTRLTVL.

The chain couples TRBV28 to TRBJ2-3; 8 bases match TRBD1. The CDR3 extends over 14 amino acids. V lost 2 bases to trimming and J lost 4 bases; unmatched junction nucleotides: 2. Germline V gene sequence: CDR1 MDHEN, CDR2 SYDVKM. The CDR3 loop reads CASSLNRGADTQYF. The CDR3 coding sequence is TGTGCCAGCAGTTTAAACAGGGGGGCAGATACGCAGTATTTT.

The genes are TRBV28 and TRBJ2-1; 7 nucleotides line up with TRBD2. Germline CDR1 reads MDHEN; CDR2 reads SYDVKM. This CDR3 has 13 residues. V lost 5 bases, J lost 2 bases, and 0 bases stayed unmatched. CDR3 sequence: CASSTSAYNEQFF. The CDR3 nucleotides are TGTGCCAGCAGTACTAGCGCCTACAATGAGCAGTTCTTC.

This clone turned up a few times. This sequence joins TRBV2 and TRBJ1-1, with D unresolved. Looked up from germline, CDR1 is SNHLY and CDR2 is FYNNEI. The CDR3 contains 14 residues. The V end lost 8 bases, the J end lost 0 bases, and 13 bases lay between the germline ends. This CDR3 is CASAEQTMNTEAFF. CDR3 in DNA: TGTGCCAGCGCGGAACAGACTATGAACACTGAAGCTTTCTTT.

This chain uses TRBV19 with TRBJ2-1, with D possibly matching TRBD1 (5 bases). The CDR3 has 13 amino acids. The germline V and J ends were trimmed by 6 bases and 7 bases, with 13 bases remaining between them. The germline CDR1 and CDR2 sequences are LNHDA and SQIVND (reference sequence). The CDR3 loop is CASRSADMNEQFF. Here the CDR3 DNA reads TGTGCCAGTAGGTCGGCGGACATGAATGAGCAGTTCTTC. Combining the CDR3 with reference TRBV19 and TRBJ2-1 gives the whole variable domain DGGITQSPKYLFRKEGQNVTLSCEQNLNHDAMYWYRQDPGQGLRLIYYSQIVNDFQKGDIAEGYSVSREKKESFPLTVTSAQKNPTAFYLCASRSADMNEQFFGPGTRLTVL.

This clone was picked up one time. The chain joins TRBV27 to TRBJ1-1; unclear D gene. Per germline, CDR1 MNHEY and CDR2 SMNVEV (reference sequence). V was clipped by 4 bases and J by 7 bases, with 13 bases between them. The CDR3 totals 13 residues. The CDR3 protein is CASSSLLGFEAFF. CDR3 DNA: TGTGCCAGCAGTTCCCTCCTGGGGTTTGAAGCTTTCTTT.